This TCR beta chain was recorded in a study of CD8 T cells in Susac syndrome. Random hexamers primed reverse transcription of about 0.45 to 1 ug RNA. immunoSEQ multiplex PCR amplified TCR beta CDR3 across 54 Vbeta, 13 Jbeta. TCRdb processed the immunoSEQ multiplex PCR reads anew with MiXCR; each CDR3 protein has one entry. The sample has 100,000 to 150,000 distinct CDR3 sequences, around 94% seen once; the top ten hold 0.065% to 0.09%. V dropped 2 bases and J dropped 2; count of bases not matched to a gene: 3. CDR3 length equals 15 residues. This chain joins TRBV12-3 or TRBV12-4 and TRBJ2-7, with 10 nucleotides matching TRBD2. The source material was CD4+ T cells from PBMCs. This clonotype was sampled from a human donor in good health. CDR3 protein: CASSLWLAGAYEQYF. DNA for the CDR3: TGTGCCAGCAGTTTATGGCTAGCGGGGGCCTACGAGCAGTACTTC.